The T cell receptor (beta chain) described here comes from a study of Graves' ophthalmopathy and Graves' hyperthyroidism. Germline CDR1 MDHEN, CDR2 SYDVKM. The V end was cut by 6 bases, the J end by 3 bases, with 12 bases between. The CDR3 has 13 amino acids. None of the included patients had other autoimmune diseases, uncontrolled infections, pregnancy or lactation, as these led to exclusion. RNA transcripts were the source from which TCR beta CDR3 regions were amplified. HTBI primers were used in a first-round RT-PCR, which preceded a second-round multiplex PCR. MiXCR, run by TCRdb on the multiplex PCR reads, gives a single entry per CDR3 protein. The sample holds approximately 210,000 distinct CDR3 sequences; approximately 29% are singletons and the top ten take around 9.8%.

The chain has TRBV28 and TRBJ2-7; the D is unclear. The TCR sequence derives from a man aged 50-59 years with Graves' ophthalmopathy. Material for sequencing was peripheral blood. The CDR3 sequence: CASSYGPLYEQYF. As DNA, the CDR3 is TGTGCCAGCAGCTACGGCCCGCTCTACGAGCAGTACTTC.